The T cell receptor (beta chain) described here comes from a study of shared clonotypes between healthy human individuals. Points from the study as a whole: Non-shared clonotypes were found to have lower generation probabilities than the clonotypes that were shared by all four of the sorted-subset donors.

Germline V gene data show CDR1 as KGHSH and CDR2 as LQKENI. V lost 3 bases to trimming and J lost 5 bases, with 14 bases between them. The CDR3 spans 15 residues. Investigators spread the genomic DNA of each subset evenly over several immunoSEQ plates. Profiling relied on immunoSEQ multiplex PCR, and the TCRdb table lists in-frame clones only, not all of them. The table shows more than 2 million clones, with around 93% occurring only once. Concerning this clone: Its antigen is not known.

Naive CD8 populations comprised CD45RO-negative cells positively selected for CCR7, excluding terminally differentiated effector memory CD45RA+ cells. The sequence came from a man between 18 and 35 years old in good health. Some clones in this sample may be carry-over from other donors' samples. The chain has TRBV18 and TRBJ2-1; D is perhaps TRBD2 (6 bases). Sample: naive CD8+ T cells from PBMCs. The CDR3 reads CASSPIAVGDNEQFF. The CDR3 DNA is TGTGCCAGCTCACCTATAGCGGTGGGAGACAATGAGCAGTTCTTC.